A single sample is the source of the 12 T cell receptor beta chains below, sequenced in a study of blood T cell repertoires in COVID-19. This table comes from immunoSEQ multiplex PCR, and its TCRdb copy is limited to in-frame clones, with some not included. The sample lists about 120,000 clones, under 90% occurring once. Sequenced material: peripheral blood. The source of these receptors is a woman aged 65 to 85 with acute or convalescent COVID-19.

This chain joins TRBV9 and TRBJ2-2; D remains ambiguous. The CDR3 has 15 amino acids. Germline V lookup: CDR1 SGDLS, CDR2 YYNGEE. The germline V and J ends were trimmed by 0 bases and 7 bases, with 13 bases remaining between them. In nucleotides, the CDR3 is TGTGCCAGCAGCGTAGACGTTAAAACCTACGGGGAGCTGTTTTTT. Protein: CASSVDVKTYGELFF.

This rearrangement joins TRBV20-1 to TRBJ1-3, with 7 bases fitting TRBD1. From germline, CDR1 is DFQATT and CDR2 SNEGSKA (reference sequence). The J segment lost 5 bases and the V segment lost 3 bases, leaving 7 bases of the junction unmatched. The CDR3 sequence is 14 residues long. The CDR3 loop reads CSASTQGIRNTIYF. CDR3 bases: TGCAGTGCTAGTACACAGGGGATACGAAACACCATATATTTT.

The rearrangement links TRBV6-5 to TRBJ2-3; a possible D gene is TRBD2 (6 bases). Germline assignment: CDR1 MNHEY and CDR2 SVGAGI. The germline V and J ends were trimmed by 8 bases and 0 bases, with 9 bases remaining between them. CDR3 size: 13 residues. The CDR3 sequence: CASRGTSTDTQYF. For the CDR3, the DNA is TGTGCCAGCCGGGGGACTAGCACAGATACGCAGTATTTT.

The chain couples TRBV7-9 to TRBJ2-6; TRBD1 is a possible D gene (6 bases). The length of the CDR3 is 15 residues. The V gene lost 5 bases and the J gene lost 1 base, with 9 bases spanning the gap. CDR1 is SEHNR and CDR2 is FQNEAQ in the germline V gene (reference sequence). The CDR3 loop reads CASSHTGSGANVLTF. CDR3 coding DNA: TGTGCCAGCAGCCACACAGGGTCTGGGGCCAACGTCCTGACTTTC.

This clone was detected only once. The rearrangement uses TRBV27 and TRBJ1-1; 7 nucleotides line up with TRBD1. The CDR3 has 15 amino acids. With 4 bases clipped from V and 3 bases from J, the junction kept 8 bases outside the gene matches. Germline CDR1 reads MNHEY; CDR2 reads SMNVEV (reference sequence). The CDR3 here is CASSYGQVRHTEAFF. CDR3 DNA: TGTGCCAGCAGTTATGGACAGGTCAGGCACACTGAAGCTTTCTTT.

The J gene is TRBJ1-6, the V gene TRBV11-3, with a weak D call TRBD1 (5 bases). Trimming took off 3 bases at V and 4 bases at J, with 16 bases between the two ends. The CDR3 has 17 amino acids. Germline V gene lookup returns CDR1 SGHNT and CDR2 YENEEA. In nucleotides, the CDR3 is TGTGCCAGCAGCTTGGGGCCCAGCAGCAAATATAATTCACCCCTCCACTTT. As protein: CASSLGPSSKYNSPLHF.

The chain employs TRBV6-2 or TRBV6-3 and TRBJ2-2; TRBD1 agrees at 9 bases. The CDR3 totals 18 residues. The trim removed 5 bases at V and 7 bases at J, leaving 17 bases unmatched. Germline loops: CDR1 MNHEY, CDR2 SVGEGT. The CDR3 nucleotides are TGTGCCAGCAGTCCCCTTTCCGGGACAGGGAGGGCCGACGGGGAGCTGTTTTTT. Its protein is CASSPLSGTGRADGELFF.

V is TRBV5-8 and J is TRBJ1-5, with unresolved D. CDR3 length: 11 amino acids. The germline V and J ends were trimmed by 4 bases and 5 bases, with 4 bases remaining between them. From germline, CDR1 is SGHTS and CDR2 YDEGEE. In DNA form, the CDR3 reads TGTGCCAGCAGCCTAGATCAGCCCCAGCATTTT. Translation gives CASSLDQPQHF. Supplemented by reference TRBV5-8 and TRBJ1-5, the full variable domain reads EAGVTQSPTHLIKTRGQQATLRCSPISGHTSVYWYQQALGLGLQFLLWYDEGEERNRGNFPPRFSGRQFPNYSSELNVNALELEDSALYLCASSLDQPQHFGDGTRLSIL.

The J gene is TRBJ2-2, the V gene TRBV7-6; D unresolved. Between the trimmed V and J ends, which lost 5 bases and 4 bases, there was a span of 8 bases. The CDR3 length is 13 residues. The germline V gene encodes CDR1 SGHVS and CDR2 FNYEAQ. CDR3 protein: CASSIVFTGELFF. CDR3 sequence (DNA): TGTGCCAGCAGCATAGTATTCACCGGGGAGCTGTTTTTT.

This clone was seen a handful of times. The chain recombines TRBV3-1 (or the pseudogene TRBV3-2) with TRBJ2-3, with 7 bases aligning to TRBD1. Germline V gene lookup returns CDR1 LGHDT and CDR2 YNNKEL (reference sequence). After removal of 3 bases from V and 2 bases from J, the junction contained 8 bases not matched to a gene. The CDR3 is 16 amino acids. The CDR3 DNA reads TGTGCCAGCAGCCATCGACGGGACAGCTCCACAGATACGCAGTATTTT. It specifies CASSHRRDSSTDTQYF.

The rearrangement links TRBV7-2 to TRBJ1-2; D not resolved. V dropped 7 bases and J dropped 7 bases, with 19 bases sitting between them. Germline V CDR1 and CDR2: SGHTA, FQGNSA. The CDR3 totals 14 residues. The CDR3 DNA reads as TGTGCCAGCACCCTCGAGAGGCAGACCGTTGGCTACACCTTC. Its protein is CASTLERQTVGYTF.

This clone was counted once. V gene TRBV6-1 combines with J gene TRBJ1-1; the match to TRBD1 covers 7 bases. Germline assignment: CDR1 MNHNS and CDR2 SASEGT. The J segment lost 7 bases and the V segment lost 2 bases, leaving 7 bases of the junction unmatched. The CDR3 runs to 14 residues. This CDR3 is CASSEMRGGDEAFF. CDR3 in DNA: TGTGCCAGCAGTGAAATGAGAGGGGGCGATGAAGCTTTCTTT.